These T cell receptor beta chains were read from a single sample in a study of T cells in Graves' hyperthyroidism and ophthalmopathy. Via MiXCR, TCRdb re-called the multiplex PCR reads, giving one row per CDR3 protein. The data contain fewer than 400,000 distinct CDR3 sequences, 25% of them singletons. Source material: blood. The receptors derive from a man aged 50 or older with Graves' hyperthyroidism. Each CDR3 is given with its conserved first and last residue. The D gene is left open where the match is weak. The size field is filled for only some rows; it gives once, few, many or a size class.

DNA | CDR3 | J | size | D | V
TGTGCCAGCAGCCAAGAGATCCGGGACAGCACCTACGAGCAGTACTTC | CASSQEIRDSTYEQYF | TRBJ2-7 | many | TRBD1 | TRBV3-1
TGTGCCAGCAGCCGTCTAGCGGGAATGGATACGCAGTATTTT | CASSRLAGMDTQYF | TRBJ2-3 | many | TRBD2 | TRBV3-1
TGCAGTCCGGATCACCTAAGCTCCTACAATGAGCAGTTCTTC | CSPDHLSSYNEQFF | TRBJ2-1 | few | . | TRBV20-1
TGCAGTGCGAATTTAGGGGGCACAGATACGCAGTATTTT | CSANLGGTDTQYF | TRBJ2-3 | few | . | TRBV20-1
TGTGCCAGCAGAGCTTCCGCGACGAACACCGGGGAGCTGTTTTTT | CASRASATNTGELFF | TRBJ2-2 | . | . | TRBV2
TGCAGTGCTAGACTCGGCAGCAACACAGATACGCAGTATTTT | CSARLGSNTDTQYF | TRBJ2-3 | . | . | TRBV20-1
TGTGCCAGCAGCCCTGGAGGGACAGGGCGCACAGATACGCAGTATTTT | CASSPGGTGRTDTQYF | TRBJ2-3 | few | TRBD1 | TRBV7-9
TGTGCCAGCAGAAGGGAAAAACTGTTTTTT | CASRREKLFF | TRBJ1-4 | . | . | TRBV2
TGTGCCAGCAGCTTGGCGAGAGGGTTCTCCTACGAGCAGTACTTC | CASSLARGFSYEQYF | TRBJ2-7 | few | . | TRBV5-6
TGTGCCAGCAGCTTAGATAGGGAGGCGGGAGGAGCATTTGATGAGCAGTTCTTC | CASSLDREAGGAFDEQFF | TRBJ2-1 | few | TRBD2 | TRBV11-2
TGTGCCAGCAGTTTACAGGGTATGATATCAGATACGCAGTATTTT | CASSLQGMISDTQYF | TRBJ2-3 | many | . | TRBV27
TGTGCCAGCAGTGAAGCGGGACTAGCGGGAGGGCCTTGGGAGACCCAGTACTTC | CASSEAGLAGGPWETQYF | TRBJ2-5 | . | TRBD2 | TRBV6-1
TGTGCCAGCAGCTTAAGGGCAGGCTACGAGCAGTACTTC | CASSLRAGYEQYF | TRBJ2-7 | few | . | TRBV13
TGTGCCTGGAGTGGCGGGCCGGGCACCGGGGAGCTGTTTTTT | CAWSGGPGTGELFF | TRBJ2-2 | many | . | TRBV30
TGCGCCAGCAGCTCCGGACTATCCGACTCCTACAATGAGCAGTTCTTC | CASSSGLSDSYNEQFF | TRBJ2-1 | few | . | TRBV5-1
TGCGCCAGCAGACCGGACAGGGGGACAGATACGCAGTATTTT | CASRPDRGTDTQYF | TRBJ2-3 | . | TRBD1 | TRBV5-1
TGTGCCAGTAGTATACGAAGTAAAGGTTCACCCCTCCACTTT | CASSIRSKGSPLHF | TRBJ1-6 | . | . | TRBV19
TGTGCCAGCAGCGCCAGGACTAGCGGGAATGAGCAGTTCTTC | CASSARTSGNEQFF | TRBJ2-1 | . | TRBD2 | TRBV9
TGTGCCAGCAGCTTAGCCCGATGGGGCAGGGGAAGCACTGAAGCTTTCTTT | CASSLARWGRGSTEAFF | TRBJ1-1 | . | . | TRBV11-3
TGTGCCAGCAGCACAGGACTAGCGGGGGATGAGCAGTTCTTC | CASSTGLAGDEQFF | TRBJ2-1 | . | TRBD2 | TRBV9
TGCAGTGCTTCCTCCGGGACTAGCGGGAGGTTCTACGAGCAGTACTTC | CSASSGTSGRFYEQYF | TRBJ2-7 | . | TRBD2 | TRBV20-1
TGTGCCACCCGGTCCTACGAGCAGTACTTC | CATRSYEQYF | TRBJ2-7 | . | . | TRBV6-1
TGTGCCAGCAGAGGGACTAGCACAGATACGCAGTATTTT | CASRGTSTDTQYF | TRBJ2-3 | many | . | TRBV27
TGTGCCAGCACTAGATTGGAGACCAGCACAGATACGCAGTATTTT | CASTRLETSTDTQYF | TRBJ2-3 | . | . | TRBV28
TGTGCCAGCACCTTGACAGGGAGTTTTAATGAGCAGTTCTTC | CASTLTGSFNEQFF | TRBJ2-1 | few | TRBD1 | TRBV12-3/TRBV12-4
TGTGCCAGCTCACCGGCGGGAGGGAACACTGAAGCTTTCTTT | CASSPAGGNTEAFF | TRBJ1-1 | many | . | TRBV18
TGTGCCAGCAGTTTAGACAAGATCTATGGCTACACCTTC | CASSLDKIYGYTF | TRBJ1-2 | . | . | TRBV7-8